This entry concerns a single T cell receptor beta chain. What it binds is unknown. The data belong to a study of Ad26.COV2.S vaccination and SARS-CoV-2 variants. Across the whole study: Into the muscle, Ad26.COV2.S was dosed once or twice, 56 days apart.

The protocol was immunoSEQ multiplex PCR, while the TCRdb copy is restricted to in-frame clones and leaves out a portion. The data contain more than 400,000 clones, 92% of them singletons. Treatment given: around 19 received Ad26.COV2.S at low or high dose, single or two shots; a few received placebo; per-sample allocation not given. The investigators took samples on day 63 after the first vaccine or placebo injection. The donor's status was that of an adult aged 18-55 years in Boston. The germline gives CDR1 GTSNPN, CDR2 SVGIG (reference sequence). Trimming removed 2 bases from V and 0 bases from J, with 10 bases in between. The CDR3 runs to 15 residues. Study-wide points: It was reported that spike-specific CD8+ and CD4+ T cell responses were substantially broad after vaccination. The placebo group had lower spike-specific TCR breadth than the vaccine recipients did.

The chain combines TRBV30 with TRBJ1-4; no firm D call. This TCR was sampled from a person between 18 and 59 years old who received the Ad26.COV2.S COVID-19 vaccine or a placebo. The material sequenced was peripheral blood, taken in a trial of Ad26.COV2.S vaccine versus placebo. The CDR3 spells CAWSSKRTTNEKLFF. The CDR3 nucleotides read TGTGCCTGGAGTTCCAAGCGAACAACTAATGAAAAACTGTTTTTT. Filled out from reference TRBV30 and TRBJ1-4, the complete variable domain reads SQTIHQWPATLVQPVGSPLSLECTVEGTSNPNLYWYRQAAGRGLQLLFYSVGIGQISSEVPQNLSASRPQDRQFILSSKKLLLSDSGFYLCAWSSKRTTNEKLFFGSGTQLSVL.